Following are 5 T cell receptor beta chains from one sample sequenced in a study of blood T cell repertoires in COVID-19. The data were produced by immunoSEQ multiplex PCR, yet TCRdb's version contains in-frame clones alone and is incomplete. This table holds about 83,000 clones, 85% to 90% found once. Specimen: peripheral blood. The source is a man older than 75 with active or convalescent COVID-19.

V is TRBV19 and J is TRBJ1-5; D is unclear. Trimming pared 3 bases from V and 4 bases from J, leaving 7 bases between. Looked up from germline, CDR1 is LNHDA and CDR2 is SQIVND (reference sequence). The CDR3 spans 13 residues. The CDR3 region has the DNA TGTGCCAGTAGTATTACTCGTAATCAGCCCCAGCATTTT. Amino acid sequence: CASSITRNQPQHF. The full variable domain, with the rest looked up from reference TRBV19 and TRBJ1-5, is DGGITQSPKYLFRKEGQNVTLSCEQNLNHDAMYWYRQDPGQGLRLIYYSQIVNDFQKGDIAEGYSVSREKKESFPLTVTSAQKNPTAFYLCASSITRNQPQHFGDGTRLSIL.

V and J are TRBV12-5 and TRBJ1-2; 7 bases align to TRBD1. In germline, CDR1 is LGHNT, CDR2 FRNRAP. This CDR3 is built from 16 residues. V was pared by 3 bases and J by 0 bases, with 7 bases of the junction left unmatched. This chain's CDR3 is CASGLQGQEANYGYTF. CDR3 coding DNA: TGTGCTAGTGGTTTACAAGGACAGGAAGCTAACTATGGCTACACCTTC.

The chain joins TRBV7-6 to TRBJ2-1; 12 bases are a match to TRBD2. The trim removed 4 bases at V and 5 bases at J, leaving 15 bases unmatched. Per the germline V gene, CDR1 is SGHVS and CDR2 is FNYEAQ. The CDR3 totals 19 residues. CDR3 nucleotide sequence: TGTGCCAGCAGCTGGGGCCGAGACGGACTAGCGGGGAAAAACAATGAGCAGTTCTTC. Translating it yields CASSWGRDGLAGKNNEQFF.

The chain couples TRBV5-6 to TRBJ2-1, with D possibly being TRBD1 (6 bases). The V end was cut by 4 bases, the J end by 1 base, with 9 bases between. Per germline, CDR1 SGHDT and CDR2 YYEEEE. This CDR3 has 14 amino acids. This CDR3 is CASSLDRSYNEQFF. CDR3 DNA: TGTGCCAGCAGCCTGGACAGATCCTACAATGAGCAGTTCTTC.

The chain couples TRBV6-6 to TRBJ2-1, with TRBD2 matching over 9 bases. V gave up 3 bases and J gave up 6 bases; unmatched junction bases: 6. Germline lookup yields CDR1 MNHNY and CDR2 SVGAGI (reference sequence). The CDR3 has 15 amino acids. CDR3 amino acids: CASSYGREGGNEQFF. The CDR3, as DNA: TGTGCCAGCAGTTATGGGCGGGAGGGCGGCAATGAGCAGTTCTTC.